The subject of this entry is one TCR beta chain. The sample belongs to a study of blood T cell repertoires in COVID-19. The wider study: PBMCs, B-cell-depleted T cells, or T cells provided the cDNA or gDNA that made up the material.

Sequenced by immunoSEQ multiplex PCR; TCRdb stores in-frame clones only, minus some. This sample has about 150,000 clones; roughly nine tenths occur once, and the top ten carry 2% to 3%. Germline CDR1 SNHLY, CDR2 FYNNEI. The CDR3 runs to 15 residues. V gave up 4 bases and J gave up 8 bases, with 18 bases separating them. V usage is TRBV2 and J usage is TRBJ2-1; the D gene is possibly TRBD1 (6 bases). The origin of this receptor is a woman between 65 and 79 years old with acute or convalescent COVID-19. Source material: peripheral blood. This CDR3 reads CASSVWGRSVDEQFF. Here the CDR3 DNA reads TGTGCCAGCAGTGTATGGGGGCGTAGTGTCGATGAGCAGTTCTTC.